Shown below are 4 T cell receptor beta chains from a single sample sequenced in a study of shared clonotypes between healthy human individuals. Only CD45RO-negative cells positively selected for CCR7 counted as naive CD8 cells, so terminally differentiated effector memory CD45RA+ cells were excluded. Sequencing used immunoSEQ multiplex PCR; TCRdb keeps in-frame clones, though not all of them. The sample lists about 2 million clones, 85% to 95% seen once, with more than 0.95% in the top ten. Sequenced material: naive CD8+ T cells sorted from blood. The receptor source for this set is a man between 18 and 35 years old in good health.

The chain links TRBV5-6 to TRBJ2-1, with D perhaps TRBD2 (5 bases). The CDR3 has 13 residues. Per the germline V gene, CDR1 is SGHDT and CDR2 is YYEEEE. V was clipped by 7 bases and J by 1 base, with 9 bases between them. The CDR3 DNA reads TGTGCCAGCGGACTGGATTCCTACAATGAGCAGTTCTTC. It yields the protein CASGLDSYNEQFF.

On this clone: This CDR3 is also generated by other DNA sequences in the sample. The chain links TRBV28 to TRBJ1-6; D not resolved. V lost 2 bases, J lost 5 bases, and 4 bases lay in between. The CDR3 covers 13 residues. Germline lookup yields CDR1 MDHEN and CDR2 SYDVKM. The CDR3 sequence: CASSLTDNSPLHF. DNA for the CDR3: TGTGCCAGCAGTTTAACGGATAATTCACCCCTCCACTTT.

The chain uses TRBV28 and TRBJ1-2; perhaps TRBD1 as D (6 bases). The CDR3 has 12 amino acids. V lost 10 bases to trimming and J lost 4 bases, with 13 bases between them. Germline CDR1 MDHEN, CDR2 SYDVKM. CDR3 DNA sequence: TGTGCCATCACAGGGAGCGGCTATGGCTACACCTTC. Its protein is CAITGSGYGYTF.

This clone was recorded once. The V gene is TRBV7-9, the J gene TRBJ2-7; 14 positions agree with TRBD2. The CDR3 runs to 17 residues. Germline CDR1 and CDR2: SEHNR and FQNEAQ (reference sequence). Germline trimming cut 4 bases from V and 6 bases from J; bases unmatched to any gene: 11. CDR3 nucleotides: TGTGCCAGCAGCTCCGGACTAGCGGGAGGAGAGGAGGCCGAGCAGTACTTC. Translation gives CASSSGLAGGEEAEQYF. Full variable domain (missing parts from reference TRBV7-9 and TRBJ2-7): DTGVSQNPRHKITKRGQNVTFRCDPISEHNRLYWYRQTLGQGPEFLTYFQNEAQLEKSRLLSDRFSAERPKGSFSTLEIQRTEQGDSAMYLCASSSGLAGGEEAEQYFGPGTRLTVT.